This entry lists 3 T cell receptor beta chains sequenced from one sample in a study of blood T cell repertoires in COVID-19. The data were produced by immunoSEQ multiplex PCR, yet TCRdb's version contains in-frame clones alone and is incomplete. The sample carries approximately 90,000 clones, 89% recorded once. Sequenced material: peripheral blood. The receptors stem from a woman between 65 and 79 years old with acute or convalescent COVID-19.

This chain joins TRBV19 and TRBJ1-2; D is possibly TRBD1 (6 bases). The V gene lost 5 bases and the J gene lost 4 bases, with 20 bases spanning the gap. The CDR3 contains 16 residues. Looked up from germline, CDR1 is LNHDA and CDR2 is SQIVND (reference sequence). The CDR3 reads CASSATQGPGGYGYTF. CDR3 sequence (DNA): TGTGCCAGTAGTGCTACACAGGGTCCGGGAGGCTATGGCTACACCTTC.

This clone was seen once. V is TRBV5-1 and J is TRBJ1-2; 7 bases fit TRBD1. Germline assignment: CDR1 SGHRS and CDR2 YFSETQ. V trimming: 4 bases; J trimming: 2 bases; junction bases outside the gene matches: 8. CDR3 length: 15 amino acids. The CDR3 region is CASSDDRESNYGYTF. DNA for the CDR3: TGCGCCAGCAGCGACGACAGGGAATCGAACTATGGCTACACCTTC.

The sample holds a few counts of this clone. The chain has TRBV6-2 or TRBV6-3 and TRBJ2-1, with TRBD1 matching over 7 bases. Unmatched junction bases numbered 7, after V lost 4 bases and J lost 7 bases. The germline gives CDR1 MNHEY, CDR2 SVGEGT. The CDR3 sequence is 14 residues long. The CDR3 loop is CASSSHSGQNEQFF. CDR3 in DNA: TGTGCCAGCAGTTCCCACTCGGGACAGAATGAGCAGTTCTTC.